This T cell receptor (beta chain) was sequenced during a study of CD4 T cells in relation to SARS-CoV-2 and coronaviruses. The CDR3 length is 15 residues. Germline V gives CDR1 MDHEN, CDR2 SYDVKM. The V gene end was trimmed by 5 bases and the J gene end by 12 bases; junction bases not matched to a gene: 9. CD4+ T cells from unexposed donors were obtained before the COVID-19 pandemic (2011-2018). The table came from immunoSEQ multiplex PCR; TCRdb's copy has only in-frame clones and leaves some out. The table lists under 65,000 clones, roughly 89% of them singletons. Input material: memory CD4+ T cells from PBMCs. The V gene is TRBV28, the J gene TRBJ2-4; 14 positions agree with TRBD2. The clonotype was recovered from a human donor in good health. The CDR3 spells CASSTRTSGRPSQYF. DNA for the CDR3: TGTGCCAGCAGTACGAGGACTAGCGGGAGGCCGTCTCAGTACTTC.